These 18 T cell receptor beta chains originate from one sample sequenced in a study of blood T cell repertoires in COVID-19. Assay used: immunoSEQ multiplex PCR; TCRdb lists only in-frame clones, some missing. The repertoire holds under 350,000 clones, with about 85% as singletons. The sample was peripheral blood. All receptors come from a human donor in a cohort sampled during active COVID-19.

This clone has a handful of counts. V usage is TRBV9 and J usage is TRBJ2-2; no clear D. Trimming took 3 bases from V and 4 from J, leaving 16 bases between them. The CDR3 is made up of 16 amino acids. Germline V CDR1 and CDR2: SGDLS, YYNGEE. The CDR3 coding sequence is TGTGCCAGCAGCGCTACCCTCCAACGCCTCACCGGGGAGCTGTTTTTT. Protein sequence: CASSATLQRLTGELFF. The variable domain in full, with the rest retrieved from reference TRBV9 and TRBJ2-2, is DSGVTQTPKHLITATGQRVTLRCSPRSGDLSVYWYQQSLDQGLQFLIQYYNGEERAKGNILERFSAQQFPDLHSELNLSSLELGDSALYFCASSATLQRLTGELFFGEGSRLTVL.

The chain links TRBV7-8 to TRBJ1-1; TRBD1 might be the D (6 bases). V was pared by 5 bases and J by 4 bases, with 26 bases between. Germline CDR1 is SGHVS and CDR2 is FQNEAQ. The length of the CDR3 is 18 residues. The CDR3 protein is CASSNHRVGAGVITEAFF. The CDR3 bases are TGTGCCAGCAGCAACCACAGGGTAGGAGCTGGAGTCATCACTGAAGCTTTCTTT.

V is TRBV18 and J is TRBJ2-1; TRBD2 matches at 7 bases. The junction had 9 bases not matched to a gene; V was cut back by 3 bases and J by 13 bases. CDR1 and CDR2 (germline): KGHSH, LQKENI. This CDR3 is built from 13 residues. As DNA, the CDR3 is TGTGCCAGCTCACCGAATAGCGGGCCTCTCCAGTTCTTC. Translation gives CASSPNSGPLQFF. Filled out from reference TRBV18 and TRBJ2-1, the complete variable domain reads NAGVMQNPRHLVRRRGQEARLRCSPMKGHSHVYWYRQLPEEGLKFMVYLQKENIIDESGMPKERFSAEFPKEGPSILRIQQVVRGDSAAYFCASSPNSGPLQFFGPGTRLTVL.

This chain uses TRBV5-1 with TRBJ2-7; TRBD2 matches 8 bases. The CDR3 contains 15 residues. The germline gives CDR1 SGHRS, CDR2 YFSETQ. J lost 4 bases, V lost 4 bases, and 10 bases had no gene match. The CDR3 DNA follows: TGCGCCAGCAGCCCGGTCACTAGCGGAAATTACGAGCAGTACTTC. Amino acid sequence: CASSPVTSGNYEQYF.

The rearrangement joins TRBV6-5 to TRBJ2-3; the match to TRBD2 covers 10 bases. Trimming cost V 6 bases and J 6 bases; bases outside gene matches: 6. Germline loops: CDR1 MNHEY, CDR2 SVGAGI. The length of the CDR3 is 14 residues. CDR3 residues: CASRAAGGPDTQYF. CDR3 DNA sequence: TGTGCCAGCAGAGCAGCGGGAGGGCCGGATACGCAGTATTTT.

The chain recombines TRBV7-2 with TRBJ2-7; 9 nucleotides line up with TRBD1. Trimming took 5 bases from V and 7 from J; bases not matched to a gene: 6. Per the germline V gene, CDR1 is SGHTA and CDR2 is FQGNSA. The CDR3 is made up of 13 amino acids. The DNA of the CDR3 is TGTGCCAGCAGCCCACAGGGGGCGCGAGAGCAGTACTTC. Amino acids: CASSPQGAREQYF.

This clone has just one count. The chain links TRBV3-1 (or the pseudogene TRBV3-2) to TRBJ1-1; D remains unclear. Trimming took off 4 bases at V and 7 bases at J, with 16 bases between the two ends. Germline-derived CDR1 and CDR2 are LGHDT and YNNKEL (reference sequence). This CDR3 comprises 14 residues. The CDR3 region is CASSPPGVYVEAFF. In DNA, the CDR3 is TGTGCCAGCAGCCCCCCTGGAGTTTACGTTGAAGCTTTCTTT.

This clone has only one observation. This sequence joins TRBV2 and TRBJ1-2, with 10 bases lining up with TRBD1. The CDR3 has 13 amino acids. Germline V gene lookup returns CDR1 SNHLY and CDR2 FYNNEI. Trimming removed 8 bases from V and 6 bases from J; junction bases left unmatched: 6. This CDR3 is CASPGTGVDGYTF. As DNA, the CDR3 is TGTGCCAGCCCGGGGACAGGGGTTGATGGCTACACCTTC.

V usage is TRBV9 and J usage is TRBJ2-3, with D possibly matching TRBD1 (5 bases). V shed 4 bases and J shed 2 bases, with 17 bases lying between them. Germline V gene lookup returns CDR1 SGDLS and CDR2 YYNGEE. CDR3 length equals 16 residues. The CDR3 here is CASSSLGLTFTDTQYF. The CDR3 DNA reads TGTGCCAGCAGCTCCTTGGGGCTAACCTTCACAGATACGCAGTATTTT.

The chain has TRBV28 and TRBJ2-5; 8 bases are a match to TRBD2. The V gene end was trimmed by 7 bases and the J gene end by 5 bases; junction bases not matched to a gene: 15. Germline lookup yields CDR1 MDHEN and CDR2 SYDVKM. This CDR3 has 16 residues. The CDR3 nucleotides read TGTGCCAGCATCCCGGGACTAGGATATGATAGTGAGACCCAGTACTTC. Amino acid sequence: CASIPGLGYDSETQYF.

CDR3 region: CASRRDDARGYTF. In nucleotides, the CDR3 is TGTGCCAGCAGGAGGGATGATGCACGGGGCTACACCTTC. The genes are TRBV28 and TRBJ1-2; D call uncertain. V shed 6 bases and J shed 8 bases, with 16 bases lying between them. The CDR3 runs to 13 residues. Germline V CDR1 and CDR2: MDHEN, SYDVKM.

The J gene is TRBJ1-5, the V gene TRBV19, with D possibly TRBD1 on 6 matching bases. The CDR3 spans 16 residues. The ends were cut back, 6 bases at V and 2 bases at J, with 17 bases in the middle. The germline V gene has CDR1 LNHDA and CDR2 SQIVND (reference sequence). CDR3 DNA: TGTGCCAGTAGACTACAGGGAGGGATGGGCAATCAGCCCCAGCATTTT. It codes for CASRLQGGMGNQPQHF. The entire variable domain, with the rest obtained from reference TRBV19 and TRBJ1-5, is as follows: DGGITQSPKYLFRKEGQNVTLSCEQNLNHDAMYWYRQDPGQGLRLIYYSQIVNDFQKGDIAEGYSVSREKKESFPLTVTSAQKNPTAFYLCASRLQGGMGNQPQHFGDGTRLSIL.

The rearrangement uses TRBV19 and TRBJ2-3; D gene uncertain. The CDR3 runs 13 residues. CDR1 is LNHDA and CDR2 is SQIVND in the germline V gene (reference sequence). With 3 bases removed from V and 2 bases from J, the gap between germline ends came to 6 bases. The CDR3 is CASSILLTDTQYF. Written as DNA, the CDR3 is TGTGCCAGTAGTATCCTACTCACAGATACGCAGTATTTT.

On this clone: The sample carries other DNA sequences with the same CDR3. The chain employs TRBV6-6 and TRBJ2-1, with D unresolved. V was pared by 6 bases and J by 0 bases, with 6 bases between. The CDR3 length is 13 residues. The V gene's germline CDR1 is MNHNY and CDR2 SVGAGI (reference sequence). In DNA, the CDR3 is TGTGCCAGCAGGGTGCGCTCCTACAATGAGCAGTTCTTC. Amino acid sequence: CASRVRSYNEQFF.

This chain joins TRBV5-6 and TRBJ2-3; no firm D call. The CDR3 runs to 14 residues. Deletions cut 3 bases from V and 1 base from J, with 9 bases between. Germline V gene sequence: CDR1 SGHDT, CDR2 YYEEEE. The CDR3 DNA sequence: TGTGCCAGCAGCTCGCCTCGGGGCACAGATACGCAGTATTTT. Its protein is CASSSPRGTDTQYF.

V and J are TRBV4-3 and TRBJ2-1, with 12 bases fitting TRBD2. V gave up 0 bases and J gave up 2 bases; unmatched junction bases: 11. Germline values: CDR1 LGHNA, CDR2 YSLEER. The CDR3 sequence is 20 residues long. The CDR3 loop reads CASSQDETSGRVGTYNEQFF. Written as DNA, the CDR3 is TGCGCCAGCAGCCAAGATGAGACTAGCGGGAGAGTAGGGACCTACAATGAGCAGTTCTTC.

The V and J genes are TRBV19 and TRBJ2-3, with TRBD2 matching over 8 bases. The CDR3 has 15 residues. Germline trimming cut 9 bases from V and 5 bases from J; bases unmatched to any gene: 13. The germline V gene encodes CDR1 LNHDA and CDR2 SQIVND (reference sequence). The chain's CDR3 is CASMDGAGGLDTQYF. In DNA, the CDR3 is TGTGCCAGCATGGACGGGGCGGGAGGTTTAGATACGCAGTATTTT.

V is TRBV29-1 and J is TRBJ2-1; 9 bases are a match to TRBD2. The trim removed 7 bases at V and 9 bases at J, leaving 13 bases unmatched. Germline V gives CDR1 SQVTM, CDR2 ANQGSEA. The CDR3 consists of 14 residues. The CDR3 nucleotides are TGCAGCGCAAAACTAGCGGGCGGCGCTAGTGAGCAGTTCTTC. Its protein product is CSAKLAGGASEQFF.